This TCR beta chain comes out of a study of T cell clones after liver transplantation. Across the whole study: Post-transplant blood was tracked for graft-donor-reactive T cell clones identified in a pre-transplant mixed lymphocyte reaction. At least one year of complete immunosuppression withdrawal without enzymes over twice normal defined tolerance. Blood was drawn pre-transplant, before withdrawal, and after full or failed withdrawal.

The method was immunoSEQ multiplex PCR; TCRdb's version includes in-frame clones alone and lacks a portion of them. The top ten hold 20% to 30% of the sample, which has 25,000 to 35,000 clones, around 94% seen once. Study-level points and caveats: Post-transplant, graft-donor-reactive CD4 TCRbeta sequences in blood dropped significantly in 5 of 8 subjects.

V lost 5 bases, J lost 3 bases, and 12 bases stayed unmatched. This CDR3 region has 18 residues. Germline V gives CDR1 SGHVS, CDR2 FNYEAQ. Comments on this clone: What it binds is not known.

The source is a human patient who received a liver transplant. Part of the T cell pool may stem from the graft donor. This chain uses TRBV7-6 with TRBJ2-7, with 14 bases matching TRBD2. The material sequenced was CD8+ T cells from blood, taken 12 months after liver transplant. CDR3 protein: CASSDGTSGSWRDYEQYF. The DNA of the CDR3 is TGTGCCAGCAGCGACGGGACTAGCGGGAGTTGGCGGGACTACGAGCAGTACTTC.